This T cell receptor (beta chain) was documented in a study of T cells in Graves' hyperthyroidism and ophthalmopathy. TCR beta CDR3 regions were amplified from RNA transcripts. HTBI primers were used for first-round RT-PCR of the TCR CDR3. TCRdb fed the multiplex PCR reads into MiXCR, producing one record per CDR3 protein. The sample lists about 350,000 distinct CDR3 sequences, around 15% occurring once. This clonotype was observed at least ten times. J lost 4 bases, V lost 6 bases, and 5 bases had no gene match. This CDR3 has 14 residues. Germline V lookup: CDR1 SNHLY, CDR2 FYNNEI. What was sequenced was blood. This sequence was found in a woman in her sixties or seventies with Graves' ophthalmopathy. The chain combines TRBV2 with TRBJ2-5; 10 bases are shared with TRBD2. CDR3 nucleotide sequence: TGTGCCAGCAGCGTAGCGGGAGGAGGAGAGACCCAGTACTTC. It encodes CASSVAGGGETQYF.